This T cell receptor beta chain was documented in a study of Ad26.COV2.S vaccination and SARS-CoV-2 variants. General study findings and limits: Participants given vaccine showed non-spike TCR breadth similar to that of placebo recipients.

Trimming at V came to 4 bases and at J to 9 bases, leaving 7 bases not matched to a gene. The CDR3 spans 13 residues. Germline-derived CDR1 and CDR2 are SGHKS and YYEKEE (reference sequence). As for treatment: some 19 received Ad26.COV2.S at low or high dose, single or two shots; about five received placebo; per-sample allocation not given. Each sample was drawn 63 days after the first injection (of vaccine or placebo). The sample came from a Boston adult aged 18-55 years. Clones were read by immunoSEQ multiplex PCR, and TCRdb kept only the in-frame ones, dropping some. This sample yields around 300,000 clones, of which around nine tenths are seen a single time; over 8.5% belongs to the top ten. Comments on this clone: Antigen unknown.

The clonotype was recovered from a person aged 18-65 years who received the Ad26.COV2.S COVID-19 vaccine or a placebo. The sequencing here drew on peripheral blood, taken in a trial of Ad26.COV2.S vaccine versus placebo. The J gene is TRBJ2-1, the V gene TRBV5-5; 7 bases line up with TRBD1. In DNA, the CDR3 is TGTGCCAGCAGCGAGGGACAGAGGGGTGAGCAGTTCTTC. Translation gives CASSEGQRGEQFF.